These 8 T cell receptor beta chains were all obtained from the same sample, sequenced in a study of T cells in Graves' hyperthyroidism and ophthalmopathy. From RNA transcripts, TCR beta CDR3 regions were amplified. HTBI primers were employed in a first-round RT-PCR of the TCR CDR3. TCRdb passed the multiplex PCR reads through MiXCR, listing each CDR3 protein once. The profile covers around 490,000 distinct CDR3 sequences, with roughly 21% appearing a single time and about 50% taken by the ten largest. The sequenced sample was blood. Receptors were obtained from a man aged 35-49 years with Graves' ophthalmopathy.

The CDR3 DNA follows: TGTGCCAGCAGCGTACCGGGACAGGGAAAGTCCTTAGCTTTCTTT. Translating it yields CASSVPGQGKSLAFF. V usage is TRBV5-6 and J usage is TRBJ1-1, with 9 bases aligning to TRBD1. V shed 4 bases, J shed 10 bases, and the junction held 14 bases outside the gene matches. In germline, CDR1 is SGHDT, CDR2 YYEEEE. The CDR3 is 15 residues long.

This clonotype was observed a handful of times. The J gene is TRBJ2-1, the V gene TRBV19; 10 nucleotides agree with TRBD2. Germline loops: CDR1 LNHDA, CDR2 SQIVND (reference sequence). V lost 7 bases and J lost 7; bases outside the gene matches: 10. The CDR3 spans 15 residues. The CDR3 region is CASTPRSGGANEQFF. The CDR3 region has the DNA TGTGCCAGTACCCCCCGGAGCGGGGGGGCTAATGAGCAGTTCTTC. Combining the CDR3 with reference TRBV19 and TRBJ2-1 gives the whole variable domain DGGITQSPKYLFRKEGQNVTLSCEQNLNHDAMYWYRQDPGQGLRLIYYSQIVNDFQKGDIAEGYSVSREKKESFPLTVTSAQKNPTAFYLCASTPRSGGANEQFFGPGTRLTVL.

The CDR3 region is CASRLDRRNTGELFF. The DNA for the CDR3 is TGTGCCAGCAGGTTAGACAGGAGGAACACCGGGGAGCTGTTTTTT. The chain recombines TRBV2 with TRBJ2-2, with D possibly matching TRBD1 (6 bases). V gave up 6 bases and J gave up 1 base, with 12 bases separating them. This CDR3 has 15 residues. Germline V gene sequence: CDR1 SNHLY, CDR2 FYNNEI.

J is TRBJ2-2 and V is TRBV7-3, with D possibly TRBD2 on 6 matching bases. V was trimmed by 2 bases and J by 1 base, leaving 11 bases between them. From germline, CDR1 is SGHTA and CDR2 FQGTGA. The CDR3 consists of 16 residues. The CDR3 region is CASSLEASVNTGELFF. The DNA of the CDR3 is TGTGCCAGCAGCTTAGAGGCTAGCGTGAACACCGGGGAGCTGTTTTTT.

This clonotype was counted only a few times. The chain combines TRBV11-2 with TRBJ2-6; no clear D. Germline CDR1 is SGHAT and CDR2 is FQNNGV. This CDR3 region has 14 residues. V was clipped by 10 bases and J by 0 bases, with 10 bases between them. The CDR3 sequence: CATHPLSGANVLTF. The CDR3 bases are TGTGCCACCCATCCCCTCTCTGGGGCCAACGTCCTGACTTTC.

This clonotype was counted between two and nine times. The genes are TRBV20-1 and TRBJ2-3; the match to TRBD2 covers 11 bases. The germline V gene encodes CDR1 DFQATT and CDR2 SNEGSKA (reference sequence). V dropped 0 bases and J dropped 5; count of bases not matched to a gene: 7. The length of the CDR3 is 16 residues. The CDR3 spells CSARDRLAGGRDTQYF. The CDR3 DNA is TGCAGTGCTAGAGATCGGCTAGCGGGAGGACGAGATACGCAGTATTTT.

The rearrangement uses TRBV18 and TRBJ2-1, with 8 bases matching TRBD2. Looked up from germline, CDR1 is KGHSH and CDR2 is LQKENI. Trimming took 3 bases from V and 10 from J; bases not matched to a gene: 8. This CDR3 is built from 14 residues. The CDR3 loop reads CASSPPGLAVEQFF. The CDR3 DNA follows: TGTGCCAGCTCACCTCCCGGACTAGCCGTCGAGCAGTTCTTC.

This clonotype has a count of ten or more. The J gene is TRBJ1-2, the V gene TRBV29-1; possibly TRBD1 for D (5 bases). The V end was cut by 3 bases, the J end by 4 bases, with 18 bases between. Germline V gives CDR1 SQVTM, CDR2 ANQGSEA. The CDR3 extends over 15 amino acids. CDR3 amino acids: CSVEIDGTGFYGYTF. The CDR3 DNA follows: TGCAGCGTTGAGATAGACGGGACCGGTTTCTATGGCTACACCTTC.